A single sample gave rise to the 10 T cell receptor beta chains below, sequenced in a study of blood T cell repertoires in COVID-19. Assay: immunoSEQ multiplex PCR; the TCRdb copy retains only in-frame clones and omits some. The table has 130,000 to 150,000 clones, 84% seen once. The sequencing sample was made of PBMCs or T cells enriched from blood (not recorded which). All receptors derive from a woman in her 50s who had been exposed to COVID-19.

This sequence joins TRBV30 and TRBJ1-5; D not resolved. Trimming cost V 0 bases and J 6 bases, with 15 bases left between them. The CDR3 has 15 amino acids. Per the germline V gene, CDR1 is GTSNPN and CDR2 is SVGIG (reference sequence). CDR3 in DNA: TGTGCCTGGAGTGTACGTGGAGGGATGGGTCAGCCCCAGCATTTT. It translates to CAWSVRGGMGQPQHF.

The chain links TRBV7-2 to TRBJ1-5; 9 nucleotides line up with TRBD1. The junction had 4 bases not matched to a gene; V was cut back by 4 bases and J by 12 bases. Germline CDR1 SGHTA, CDR2 FQGNSA. The CDR3 contains 12 residues. Here the CDR3 reads CASSSYRGLQHF. The CDR3 DNA is TGTGCCAGCAGCTCATACAGGGGGCTCCAGCATTTT.

CDR3 nucleotides: TGTGCCAGTAGTCCCCCGGACAGGGGATCCAATCAGCCCCAGCATTTT. It is translated as CASSPPDRGSNQPQHF. This chain joins TRBV19 and TRBJ1-5; TRBD1 agrees at 9 bases. The CDR3 sequence is 16 residues long. Germline V gene sequence: CDR1 LNHDA, CDR2 SQIVND (reference sequence). The V gene end was trimmed by 5 bases and the J gene end by 3 bases; junction bases not matched to a gene: 8. Full variable domain (remainder filled in from reference TRBV19 and TRBJ1-5): DGGITQSPKYLFRKEGQNVTLSCEQNLNHDAMYWYRQDPGQGLRLIYYSQIVNDFQKGDIAEGYSVSREKKESFPLTVTSAQKNPTAFYLCASSPPDRGSNQPQHFGDGTRLSIL.

The chain is built from TRBV7-9 and TRBJ2-7; 11 bases match TRBD1. Germline V gene lookup returns CDR1 SEHNR and CDR2 FQNEAQ (reference sequence). J was trimmed by 5 bases and V by 1 base; bases with no gene match: 4. This CDR3 has 15 amino acids. CDR3 bases: TGTGCCAGCAGCTTAGAAGGACAGGGGGCCGACGAGCAGTACTTC. It encodes CASSLEGQGADEQYF.

This clone was seen only once. The V gene is TRBV3-1 (or the pseudogene TRBV3-2), the J gene TRBJ2-2; the match to TRBD1 covers 7 bases. Germline V gives CDR1 LGHDT, CDR2 YNNKEL (reference sequence). The CDR3 spans 17 residues. Trimming removed 0 bases from V and 5 bases from J; junction bases left unmatched: 9. CDR3 in amino acids: CASSQDFSRGRTGELFF. CDR3 nucleotides: TGTGCCAGCAGCCAAGATTTTTCGAGGGGGCGAACCGGGGAGCTGTTTTTT.

The rearrangement uses TRBV19 and TRBJ2-2; 7 bases match TRBD1. The CDR3 covers 17 residues. CDR1 and CDR2 from the germline V gene are LNHDA and SQIVND (reference sequence). V lost 5 bases, J lost 3 bases, and 12 bases stayed unmatched. The CDR3 DNA reads TGTGCCAGTAGTTCACCCGACAGGGTCGTCGACACCGGGGAGCTGTTTTTT. It is translated as CASSSPDRVVDTGELFF.

This chain uses TRBV2 with TRBJ2-3; TRBD1 matches at 7 bases. V lost 9 bases, J lost 2 bases, and 5 bases stayed unmatched. Germline V gene sequence: CDR1 SNHLY, CDR2 FYNNEI. CDR3 length: 13 residues. The CDR3 here is CASWDSLTDTQYF. The DNA for the CDR3 is TGTGCCAGTTGGGACAGTCTCACAGATACGCAGTATTTT.

This chain joins TRBV5-1 and TRBJ1-6; the match to TRBD1 covers 10 bases. CDR1 and CDR2 (germline): SGHRS, YFSETQ. The CDR3 loop spans 16 amino acids. V trimming: 0 bases; J trimming: 8 bases; junction bases outside the gene matches: 5. CDR3 coding DNA: TGCGCCAGCAGCTTGGAGGGACAGGGGTCTTATTCACCCCTCCACTTT. Its protein is CASSLEGQGSYSPLHF. The variable domain in full, with the rest retrieved from reference TRBV5-1 and TRBJ1-6, is KAGVTQTPRYLIKTRGQQVTLSCSPISGHRSVSWYQQTPGQGLQFLFEYFSETQRNKGNFPGRFSGRQFSNSRSEMNVSTLELGDSALYLCASSLEGQGSYSPLHFGNGTRLTVT.

This clone was recorded only once. The gene calls are TRBV24-1 and TRBJ2-1; 9 bases agree with TRBD1. The V gene end was trimmed by 8 bases and the J gene end by 2 bases; junction bases not matched to a gene: 9. The CDR3 is 16 amino acids. CDR1 and CDR2 from the germline V gene are KGHDR and SFDVKD. The CDR3 region is CATIWDREPPYNEQFF. The CDR3 DNA sequence: TGTGCCACCATCTGGGACAGGGAACCCCCCTACAATGAGCAGTTCTTC.

This clone came up once. This chain uses TRBV7-2 with TRBJ1-2; D unclear. Germline V lookup: CDR1 SGHTA, CDR2 FQGNSA. CDR3 length: 15 amino acids. V was clipped by 1 base and J by 2 bases, with 11 bases between them. The CDR3 DNA is TGTGCCAGCAGCTTAGTGATGGTTCGGAACTATGGCTACACCTTC. This sequence encodes CASSLVMVRNYGYTF.